These T cell receptor beta chains were read from a single sample in a study of glioma-infiltrating T cells. TCRdb recomputed calls from the multiplex PCR reads with MiXCR, one row per CDR3 protein. The sample consists of some 190,000 distinct CDR3 sequences, about 31% of them appearing once. The sample taken for sequencing was glioma tissue, nonneoplastic brain tissue, or PBMCs (not recorded which). The origin of the receptors is a human donor with low-grade glioma or glioblastoma, undergoing nonglioma brain surgery, or in good health (not recorded which). The CDR3 runs from the conserved cysteine through the conserved F or W. Size is stated for part of the rows, as once, few or many counts, or as a class when the clone is expanded.

TRBJ1-1,TRBV18,many,CASSPQGTEAFF
TRBJ2-1,TRBV19,NA,CASSISYIAGGLNEQFF
TRBJ2-1,TRBV19,NA,CASSVFYRDRSYNEQFF
TRBJ2-4,TRBV19,few,CASSTPRLAGGRSKNIQYF
TRBJ1-4,TRBV12-3/TRBV12-4,many,CASTPGQANEKLFF
TRBJ1-1,TRBV7-2,many,CASSLNTRNTEAFF
TRBJ1-2,TRBV30,NA,CAWSAGQGFRGYTF
TRBJ2-1,TRBV20-1,many,CSARRQGAGVDEQFF
TRBJ2-7,TRBV29-1,NA,CSVGVDIPGSYEQYF
TRBJ1-6,TRBV29-1,many,CSVAERTGDNSPLHF
TRBJ2-1,TRBV6-5,NA,CASRRTSSSYEQFF
TRBJ2-7,TRBV4-3,many,CASSQSTGYIHEQYF
TRBJ2-7,TRBV2,NA,CAASGISGYEKYF
TRBJ1-3,TRBV3-1,NA,CASSPTAIGNTIYF
TRBJ2-3,TRBV7-3,many,CASSLLAVGDTQYF
TRBJ2-1,TRBV19,many,CASISSGSYNEQFF
TRBJ2-7,TRBV4-2,many,CASSRDGAGVPYEQYF
TRBJ1-3,TRBV6-2/TRBV6-3,many,CASSYSQIGGGNTIYF
TRBJ2-1,TRBV7-3,many,CASSMPTSGRSNEQFF
TRBJ1-2,TRBV30,few,CAWTWSGYGYTF
TRBJ2-6,TRBV12-3/TRBV12-4,NA,CASSFGTRVKSGANVLTF
TRBJ1-1,TRBV7-2,NA,CASKSGGSNTEAFF
TRBJ2-5,TRBV19,NA,CASSIVAGVVETQYF
TRBJ1-5,TRBV6-2/TRBV6-3,many,CASSSALTGIYQPQHF
TRBJ2-6,TRBV6-1,medium-sized,CASSPGSGANVLTF
TRBJ2-5,TRBV6-5,NA,CASSFRGLAEETQYF
TRBJ2-2,TRBV7-2,many,CASSLVTRTGELFF
TRBJ1-6,TRBV6-1,NA,CANTIRGGSENSPLNF
TRBJ2-7,TRBV19,NA,CASSDRPRDEQYF